This T cell receptor (beta chain) was sequenced during a study of T cell responses to AZD1222 COVID-19 vaccine. Study-wide background: Second doses were pooled across both intervals (about 4 or about 12 weeks). Broader study findings: Clonal diversity was possibly underestimated, and white British individuals and females predominated among donors. The study identified only six AZD1222 recipients as seropositive at baseline.

Turning to this clone: Antigen specificity is unknown.

V was trimmed by 4 bases and J by 5 bases, leaving 21 bases between them. The germline CDR1 and CDR2 sequences are SGHRS and YFSETQ. This CDR3 is 16 amino acids long. TCRdb keeps only in-frame clones here, not all; method: immunoSEQ multiplex PCR. The sample records roughly 95,000 clones, over 75% being singletons. This specimen was peripheral blood, taken on day 0 of AZD1222 vaccination. The chain has TRBV5-1 and TRBJ1-2, with D perhaps matching TRBD1 (6 bases). This receptor was taken from an adult in good health. The CDR3 loop reads CASSDQSGGAGYGYTF. CDR3 nucleotides: TGCGCCAGCAGCGACCAGTCTGGGGGCGCTGGGTATGGCTACACCTTC.